What follows are 20 T cell receptor beta chains derived from one specimen sequenced in a study of blood T cell repertoires in COVID-19. The assay was immunoSEQ multiplex PCR, and TCRdb's table has in-frame clones only and misses some. The table shows around 200,000 clones, with about 90% occurring only once. Sequencing was performed on peripheral blood. The receptor source for this set is a middle-aged man with active or convalescent COVID-19.

This clone has a handful of counts. J is TRBJ1-2 and V is TRBV7-2, with 8 bases matching TRBD1. The germline V gene encodes CDR1 SGHTA and CDR2 FQGNSA. The CDR3 contains 15 residues. V dropped 4 bases and J dropped 7; count of bases not matched to a gene: 11. The CDR3 DNA sequence: TGTGCCAGCAGCTCTCAGACAGGGGCCGGGAGTGGCTACACCTTC. This sequence encodes CASSSQTGAGSGYTF.

As DNA, the CDR3 is TGCGCCAGCAGCCAAGATCCCCCAGTTTCAAGACAAGAGACCCAGTACTTC. This translates into CASSQDPPVSRQETQYF. The gene calls are TRBV4-1 and TRBJ2-5; D is ambiguous. CDR1 is MGHRA and CDR2 is YSYEKL in the germline V gene. CDR3 length: 17 amino acids. V was trimmed by 0 bases and J by 2 bases, leaving 16 bases between them.

V gene TRBV11-2 combines with J gene TRBJ2-7; D perhaps matches TRBD2 (5 bases). The V and J ends lost 4 bases and 6 bases respectively, with 16 bases between them. Germline CDR1 is SGHAT and CDR2 is FQNNGV. The CDR3 covers 14 residues. The CDR3 reads CASSYQILRGEQYF. Written as DNA, the CDR3 is TGTGCCAGCAGCTACCAGATTCTTCGGGGCGAGCAGTACTTC. Full variable domain (missing parts from reference TRBV11-2 and TRBJ2-7): EAGVAQSPRYKIIEKRQSVAFWCNPISGHATLYWYQQILGQGPKLLIQFQNNGVVDDSQLPKDRFSAERLKGVDSTLKIQPAKLEDSAVYLCASSYQILRGEQYFGPGTRLTVT.

This rearrangement joins TRBV5-1 to TRBJ1-1, with 7 positions matching TRBD1. The trim removed 3 bases at V and 1 base at J, leaving 6 bases unmatched. This CDR3 has 15 residues. From germline, CDR1 is SGHRS and CDR2 YFSETQ. CDR3 nucleotide sequence: TGCGCCAGCAGCTCCGGGACAGTTACGAACACTGAAGCTTTCTTT. As protein: CASSSGTVTNTEAFF.

The chain uses TRBV24-1 and TRBJ1-1; D uncertain. Trimming left V 5 bases short and J 1 base short, with 7 bases between. Germline V lookup: CDR1 KGHDR, CDR2 SFDVKD. This CDR3 has 13 residues. The CDR3, as DNA: TGTGCCACCAGTGCTCAGGAGAACACTGAAGCTTTCTTT. Its protein product is CATSAQENTEAFF.

The V and J genes are TRBV28 and TRBJ2-5, with a weak D call TRBD2 (6 bases). The CDR3 covers 16 residues. V shed 4 bases and J shed 1 base, with 16 bases lying between them. CDR1 is MDHEN, CDR2 SYDVKM, per germline. This CDR3 is CASSSFRLGVQETQYF. The CDR3 DNA reads TGTGCCAGCAGTTCCTTTCGACTAGGAGTCCAAGAGACCCAGTACTTC.

The chain couples TRBV7-2 to TRBJ1-2; unclear D gene. The CDR3 sequence is 16 residues long. Germline V gene sequence: CDR1 SGHTA, CDR2 FQGNSA. The ends were cut back, 2 bases at V and 4 bases at J, with 17 bases in the middle. CDR3: CASSLTSLAASYGYTF. The DNA for the CDR3 is TGTGCCAGCAGCTTAACTTCGCTCGCTGCCTCCTATGGCTACACCTTC.

The chain carries TRBV28 and TRBJ1-1; a possible D gene is TRBD1 (5 bases). Trimming removed 4 bases from V and 2 bases from J, with 11 bases in between. This CDR3 has 14 residues. Per the germline V gene, CDR1 is MDHEN and CDR2 is SYDVKM. CDR3 sequence: CASSSRQPNTEAFF. CDR3 DNA: TGTGCCAGCAGTTCCCGACAGCCAAACACTGAAGCTTTCTTT.

CDR3 residues: CASSSGTGFPIGYGYTF. CDR3 nucleotide sequence: TGTGCCAGCAGCTCCGGGACAGGGTTTCCGATAGGCTATGGCTACACCTTC. The chain recombines TRBV5-4 with TRBJ1-2; 9 bases map to TRBD1. Germline values: CDR1 SGHNT, CDR2 YYREEE (reference sequence). With 3 bases clipped from V and 4 bases from J, the junction kept 13 bases outside the gene matches. This CDR3 contains 17 residues. Drawing the rest from reference TRBV5-4 and TRBJ1-2, the complete variable domain is ETGVTQSPTHLIKTRGQQVTLRCSSQSGHNTVSWYQQALGQGPQFIFQYYREEENGRGNFPPRFSGLQFPNYSSELNVNALELDDSALYLCASSSGTGFPIGYGYTFGSGTRLTVV.

This sequence joins TRBV20-1 and TRBJ2-5; TRBD2 matches 7 bases. The CDR3 sequence is 11 residues long. V trimming: 6 bases; J trimming: 5 bases; junction bases outside the gene matches: 3. Germline assignment: CDR1 DFQATT and CDR2 SNEGSKA (reference sequence). This CDR3 reads CSARTRETQYF. CDR3 DNA: TGCAGTGCACGGACTAGGGAGACCCAGTACTTC.

The chain combines TRBV6-5 with TRBJ1-2, with 10 bases fitting TRBD1. The CDR3 has 15 residues. V was pared by 6 bases and J by 2 bases, with 6 bases of the junction left unmatched. CDR1 and CDR2 from the germline V gene are MNHEY and SVGAGI. This chain's CDR3 is CASRGQGRWNYGYTF. The CDR3 nucleotides are TGTGCCAGCAGGGGACAGGGGAGGTGGAACTATGGCTACACCTTC.

The count of this clone is one. The V and J genes are TRBV29-1 and TRBJ2-2; no firm D call. CDR1 SQVTM and CDR2 ANQGSEA come from the germline V gene. V was clipped by 2 bases and J by 4 bases, with 14 bases between them. The CDR3 totals 15 residues. CDR3 protein: CSVESDRGFTGELFF. The CDR3 DNA follows: TGCAGCGTTGAATCAGATCGAGGATTCACCGGGGAGCTGTTTTTT.

This clone was found once. V gene TRBV9 combines with J gene TRBJ1-1; a weak D match, TRBD1 (5 bases). The germline V gene has CDR1 SGDLS and CDR2 YYNGEE. The CDR3 loop spans 16 amino acids. V lost 0 bases and J 0 bases, leaving 12 bases between the germline ends. The CDR3 sequence is CASSVEQDIMNTEAFF. CDR3 DNA sequence: TGTGCCAGCAGCGTAGAACAGGATATCATGAACACTGAAGCTTTCTTT. The variable domain in full, completed from reference TRBV9 and TRBJ1-1, reads DSGVTQTPKHLITATGQRVTLRCSPRSGDLSVYWYQQSLDQGLQFLIQYYNGEERAKGNILERFSAQQFPDLHSELNLSSLELGDSALYFCASSVEQDIMNTEAFFGQGTRLTVV.

This rearrangement joins TRBV7-2 to TRBJ1-6; TRBD1 matches at 10 bases. Per germline, CDR1 SGHTA and CDR2 FQGNSA. The length of the CDR3 is 16 residues. V trimming: 5 bases; J trimming: 10 bases; junction bases outside the gene matches: 11. DNA for the CDR3: TGTGCCAGCAGCGCATGGTCCTGGGACAGGGGCTCACCCCTCCACTTT. Translating it yields CASSAWSWDRGSPLHF.

This sequence joins TRBV19 and TRBJ2-5, with 7 nucleotides matching TRBD2. The V gene's germline CDR1 is LNHDA and CDR2 SQIVND (reference sequence). This CDR3 region has 16 residues. V shed 1 base and J 2 bases; nucleotides not matched to a gene: 7. The DNA for the CDR3 is TGTGCCAGTAGTATAGGTGGGGACTACATACAAGAGACCCAGTACTTC. Translating it yields CASSIGGDYIQETQYF. Drawing the rest from reference TRBV19 and TRBJ2-5, the complete variable domain is DGGITQSPKYLFRKEGQNVTLSCEQNLNHDAMYWYRQDPGQGLRLIYYSQIVNDFQKGDIAEGYSVSREKKESFPLTVTSAQKNPTAFYLCASSIGGDYIQETQYFGPGTRLLVL.

The chain combines TRBV28 with TRBJ1-2, with no clear D. The CDR3 has 14 residues. Per germline, CDR1 MDHEN and CDR2 SYDVKM. The V and J ends lost 3 bases and 6 bases respectively, with 14 bases between them. CDR3 DNA: TGTGCCAGCAGTTTCGGTGCCGAGGCCGATGGCTACACCTTC. Amino acid sequence: CASSFGAEADGYTF.

This clone was counted only a few times. This rearrangement joins TRBV10-2 to TRBJ1-5; D may be TRBD1 (5 bases). CDR3 length: 16 amino acids. In germline, CDR1 is WSHSY, CDR2 SAAADI. V lost 6 bases, J lost 2 bases, and 17 bases lay in between. CDR3 in DNA: TGCGCCAGCAGCGTACGCAGGGATTCGGGCAATCAGCCCCAGCATTTT. Translated, it gives CASSVRRDSGNQPQHF.

This clone was counted a few times. V usage is TRBV6-6 and J usage is TRBJ1-5; D possibly corresponds to TRBD1 (6 bases). V was shortened by 6 bases and J by 3 bases, with 12 bases between the two germline ends. The CDR3 length is 14 residues. Germline values: CDR1 MNHNY, CDR2 SVGAGI (reference sequence). As DNA, the CDR3 is TGTGCCAGCAGGCGTAGGGACATCAATCAGCCCCAGCATTTT. Its protein is CASRRRDINQPQHF.

This chain joins TRBV6-2 or TRBV6-3 and TRBJ2-7; 9 positions match TRBD1. J was trimmed by 3 bases and V by 5 bases; bases with no gene match: 11. Germline CDR1 MNHEY, CDR2 SVGEGT. CDR3 length equals 16 residues. CDR3 DNA sequence: TGTGCCAGCAGTCCCCGGGGGACAGGGCTAGACTACGAGCAGTACTTC. Translated, it gives CASSPRGTGLDYEQYF.

This chain links TRBV19 with TRBJ1-4; a weak D match, TRBD1 (6 bases). Germline V CDR1 and CDR2: LNHDA, SQIVND (reference sequence). The CDR3 has 14 amino acids. Trimming removed 5 bases from V and 7 bases from J, with 14 bases in between. The CDR3 loop reads CASSYRTRGEKLFF. The CDR3 nucleotides read TGTGCCAGTAGTTATAGAACCAGGGGTGAAAAACTGTTTTTT.